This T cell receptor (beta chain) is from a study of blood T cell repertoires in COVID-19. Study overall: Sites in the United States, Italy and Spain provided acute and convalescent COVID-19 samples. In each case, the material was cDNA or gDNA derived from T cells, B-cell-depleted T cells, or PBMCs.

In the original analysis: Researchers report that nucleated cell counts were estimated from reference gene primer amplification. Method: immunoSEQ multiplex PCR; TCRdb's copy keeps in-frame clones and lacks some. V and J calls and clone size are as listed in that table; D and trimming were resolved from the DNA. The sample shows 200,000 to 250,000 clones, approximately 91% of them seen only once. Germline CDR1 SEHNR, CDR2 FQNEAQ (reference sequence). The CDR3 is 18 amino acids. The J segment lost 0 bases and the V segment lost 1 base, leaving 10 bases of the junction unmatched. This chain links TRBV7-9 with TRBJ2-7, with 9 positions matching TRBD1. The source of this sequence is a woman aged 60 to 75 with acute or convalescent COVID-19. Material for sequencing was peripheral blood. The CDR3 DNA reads TGTGCCAGCAGCTTAGGGACCGGACAGGGGCCAACCTCCTACGAGCAGTACTTC. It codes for CASSLGTGQGPTSYEQYF.